Presented here are 32 T cell receptor beta chains from one specimen sequenced in a study of metastatic and nonmetastatic thyroid tumors. Patients had received no treatment of any kind before thyroid surgery. Using MiXCR, TCRdb reanalyzed the PCR reads. The sample consists of roughly 70,000 clones, roughly 18% of them appearing once. Sequenced input: blood. The receptor set was obtained from a female donor with papillary thyroid cancer or a benign thyroid nodule (not recorded which). Some clones in this sample may be carry-over from other donors' samples.

This clone was picked up many times. The V gene is TRBV30, the J gene TRBJ2-5; a weak D match, TRBD1 (5 bases). CDR3 size: 13 residues. Germline V gene data show CDR1 as GTSNPN and CDR2 as SVGIG (reference sequence). V shed 2 bases and J shed 4 bases, with 11 bases lying between them. The CDR3 loop reads CAWSYDSIETQYF. The CDR3, as DNA: TGTGCCTGGAGTTATGACAGTATAGAGACCCAGTACTTC.

This clone appeared many times. The junction shows a germline mismatch at one end, possibly a read error. The genes are TRBV7-9 and TRBJ1-1; D uncertain. This CDR3 contains 15 residues. Germline CDR1 and CDR2: SEHNR and FQNEAQ (reference sequence). The CDR3, as DNA: TGTGCCGGCAGCTTAGGAGGCCGGGAGAACACTGAAGCTTTCTTT. This sequence encodes CAGSLGGRENTEAFF.

The chain has TRBV13 and TRBJ2-7; TRBD2 matches 14 bases. The CDR3 loop spans 17 amino acids. Germline V gene data show CDR1 as PRHDT and CDR2 as FYEKMQ (reference sequence). V dropped 5 bases and J dropped 4; count of bases not matched to a gene: 10. The CDR3 DNA is TGTGCCAGCAGCCCCGGGACTAGCGGGAGTGTCAGGTACGAGCAGTACTTC. Protein product: CASSPGTSGSVRYEQYF.

This clone has a count of ten or more. Different DNA sequences within this sample yield the same CDR3. The chain links TRBV29-1 to TRBJ2-1; 10 bases match TRBD2. The CDR3 has 14 residues. With 8 bases clipped from V and 2 bases from J, the junction kept 6 bases outside the gene matches. CDR1 and CDR2 (germline): SQVTM, ANQGSEA. CDR3 amino acids: CSTRGTSAYNEQFF. The CDR3 region has the DNA TGCAGCACCCGAGGGACTAGCGCCTACAATGAGCAGTTCTTC.

This clone was counted many times. The rearrangement uses TRBV6-5 and TRBJ2-3, with D perhaps matching TRBD1 (5 bases). Germline CDR1 MNHEY, CDR2 SVGAGI. The CDR3 length is 16 residues. Trimming removed 0 bases at V and 3 bases at J, with 13 bases between. The CDR3 loop reads CASSYSRTPSTDTQYF. DNA for the CDR3: TGTGCCAGCAGTTACTCGCGGACACCATCGACAGATACGCAGTATTTT.

This clone was counted many times. The rearrangement uses TRBV7-2 and TRBJ2-5; 11 bases line up with TRBD2. V lost 2 bases and J lost 5; bases outside the gene matches: 7. In germline, CDR1 is SGHTA, CDR2 FQGNSA. The CDR3 extends over 16 amino acids. The CDR3 protein is CASSLYLAGGRETQYF. In DNA form, the CDR3 reads TGTGCCAGCAGCTTATACCTAGCGGGAGGTAGGGAGACCCAGTACTTC.

Here the CDR3 reads CASRRGSANEKLFF. The CDR3 DNA follows: TGTGCCAGCCGACGGGGGAGTGCTAATGAAAAACTGTTTTTT. The chain links TRBV19 to TRBJ1-4, with D maybe TRBD1 (5 bases). This CDR3 has 14 amino acids. Trimming left V 9 bases short and J 3 bases short, with 14 bases between. Germline assignment: CDR1 LNHDA and CDR2 SQIVND (reference sequence).

There are many counts of this clone. For the CDR3, the DNA is TGTGCTAGTGGCACAACAGGTATGGCTGAAGCTTTCTTT. Amino acid sequence: CASGTTGMAEAFF. The chain is built from TRBV12-5 and TRBJ1-1, with D perhaps TRBD1 (5 bases). The CDR3 contains 13 residues. V lost 6 bases and J lost 6, with 14 bases in between. Germline-derived CDR1 and CDR2 are LGHNT and FRNRAP.

This clone was seen a few times. It may be a read error: a sequence one base away is much more abundant. This chain links TRBV5-1 with TRBJ2-1, with a tentative D call TRBD2 (6 bases). Per germline, CDR1 SGHRS and CDR2 YFSETQ. The length of the CDR3 is 15 residues. The DNA for the CDR3 is TGCGCCAGCAGCGGAACCGGGACTCCCCTCGATGAGCAGTCCTTC. It specifies CASSGTGTPLDEQSF.

A note on this clone: This may come from a read error, since a much larger clone is one base off. This sequence joins TRBV6-1 and TRBJ2-1; possibly TRBD2 for D (5 bases). Trimming left V 6 bases short and J 9 bases short, with 15 bases between. Per the germline V gene, CDR1 is MNHNS and CDR2 is SASEGT. This CDR3 comprises 13 residues. Here the CDR3 reads CASRGRTGGEQFF. CDR3 DNA: TGTGCCAGCAGGGGCCGGACTGGCGGTGAGCAGTTCTTC.

This clone occurred many times. The rearrangement joins TRBV7-3 to TRBJ2-2, with 14 nucleotides matching TRBD2. CDR3 length equals 16 residues. Germline CDR1 reads SGHTA; CDR2 reads FQGTGA. V was clipped by 5 bases and J by 7 bases; unmatched bases: 6. The CDR3 DNA reads as TGTGCCAGCAGCCAAGGGACTAGCGGGAGAAACGGGGAGCTGTTTTTT. It specifies CASSQGTSGRNGELFF. The variable domain in full, completed from reference TRBV7-3 and TRBJ2-2, reads GAGVSQTPSNKVTEKGKYVELRCDPISGHTALYWYRQSLGQGPEFLIYFQGTGAADDSGLPNDRFFAVRPEGSVSTLKIQRTERGDSAVYLCASSQGTSGRNGELFFGEGSRLTVL.

In its sample, this clone ranks as medium-sized. CDR3 nucleotide sequence: TGTGCCAGCAGTGAATCGGCGGGAGCCCACGAGCAGTACTTC. Amino acids: CASSESAGAHEQYF. The chain combines TRBV6-1 with TRBJ2-7; TRBD2 agrees at 7 bases. With 2 bases clipped from V and 5 bases from J, the junction kept 6 bases outside the gene matches. The CDR3 runs to 14 residues. Per the germline V gene, CDR1 is MNHNS and CDR2 is SASEGT.

This clone was seen repeatedly, ten times or more. As DNA, the CDR3 is TGTGCCAGTAGTTACACAGGAAATGAGCAGTTCTTC. Translation gives CASSYTGNEQFF. The J gene is TRBJ2-1, the V gene TRBV19, with a possible D match to TRBD1 (5 bases). The germline gives CDR1 LNHDA, CDR2 SQIVND (reference sequence). V lost 5 bases and J 7 bases, leaving 9 bases between the germline ends. This CDR3 region has 12 residues.

V usage is TRBV5-1 and J usage is TRBJ2-6; 12 nucleotides align to TRBD2. From germline, CDR1 is SGHRS and CDR2 YFSETQ. With V trimmed by 4 bases and J by 5 bases, 10 bases remained unmatched. The CDR3 extends over 18 amino acids. The CDR3 reads CASSLAGGPKGWANVLTF. For the CDR3, the DNA is TGCGCCAGCAGCCTAGCGGGAGGGCCTAAGGGATGGGCCAACGTCCTGACTTTC.

Concerning this clone itself: A much more abundant neighbour one base away suggests this may be a read error. The rearrangement joins TRBV6-4 to TRBJ2-3, with unresolved D. This CDR3 spans 12 amino acids. Trimming cost V 7 bases and J 3 bases, with 8 bases left between them. Germline CDR1 and CDR2: MRHNA and SNTAGT. The CDR3 sequence: CASTGDTDTQYF. The CDR3 bases are TGTGCCAGCACTGGCGATACAGATACGCAGTATTTT.

This clone was counted many times. V is TRBV2 and J is TRBJ2-7; D remains ambiguous. Germline CDR1 SNHLY, CDR2 FYNNEI. The CDR3 has 16 amino acids. Trimming took 4 bases from V and 2 from J, leaving 18 bases between them. CDR3 in amino acids: CASSALGTIDPYEQYF. The CDR3 DNA reads TGTGCCAGCAGTGCTCTAGGAACAATAGACCCCTACGAGCAGTACTTC.

This clone was found many times. The same CDR3 arises from other DNA sequences in this sample as well. The rearrangement joins TRBV19 to TRBJ1-4, with 8 bases matching TRBD1. In germline, CDR1 is LNHDA, CDR2 SQIVND (reference sequence). The CDR3 consists of 15 residues. After removal of 4 bases from V and 1 base from J, the junction contained 2 bases not matched to a gene. The CDR3 protein is CASSTTGETNEKLFF. The CDR3, as DNA: TGTGCCAGTAGTACGACAGGGGAAACTAATGAAAAACTGTTTTTT.

This clone has a count of ten or more. The chain uses TRBV28 and TRBJ1-4, with D maybe TRBD1 (5 bases). V was trimmed by 8 bases and J by 0 bases, leaving 10 bases between them. Germline CDR1 is MDHEN and CDR2 is SYDVKM. The CDR3 contains 14 residues. CDR3 amino acids: CASGGGATNEKLFF. The CDR3 DNA sequence: TGTGCCAGCGGGGGGGGGGCAACTAATGAAAAACTGTTTTTT.

At least ten counts were recorded for this clone. The J gene is TRBJ1-5, the V gene TRBV7-9; no reliable D call. This CDR3 comprises 11 residues. The V gene's germline CDR1 is SEHNR and CDR2 FQNEAQ (reference sequence). Trimming took off 1 base at V and 14 bases at J, with 9 bases between the two ends. CDR3 amino acids: CASSLDRDEHF. The CDR3 DNA reads as TGTGCCAGCAGCTTAGACCGGGATGAGCATTTT.

Ten or more counts support this clone. The chain carries TRBV11-1 and TRBJ2-1, with TRBD2 as a possible D gene (5 bases). CDR1 SGHAT and CDR2 FQDESV come from the germline V gene (reference sequence). The CDR3 contains 16 residues. Trimming removed 6 bases at V and 3 bases at J, with 18 bases between. The CDR3 nucleotides are TGTGCCAGCAGTCCTCAGCAGCGGATCCTCTACAATGAGCAGTTCTTC. It codes for CASSPQQRILYNEQFF.

This chain joins TRBV18 and TRBJ1-2; D is undetermined. CDR1 and CDR2 from the germline V gene are KGHSH and LQKENI. CDR3 length: 16 residues. The V and J ends lost 3 bases and 4 bases respectively, with 18 bases between them. The CDR3 DNA follows: TGTGCCAGCTCACCGACCTCCGAGGGCGGAGTCTATGGCTACACCTTC. It is translated as CASSPTSEGGVYGYTF.

This clone was recorded at least ten times. The J gene is TRBJ1-1, the V gene TRBV19; the D is unclear. Germline CDR1 LNHDA, CDR2 SQIVND (reference sequence). Trimming removed 11 bases from V and 1 base from J, with 11 bases in between. The CDR3 runs to 12 residues. Here the CDR3 reads CAQRVRNTEAFF. As DNA, the CDR3 is TGTGCCCAAAGGGTCAGGAACACTGAAGCTTTCTTT.

This clone has a handful of counts. The chain links TRBV19 to TRBJ2-7; D perhaps matches TRBD1 (6 bases). V was cut by 6 bases and J by 1 base, with 19 bases left in between. Germline V gives CDR1 LNHDA, CDR2 SQIVND (reference sequence). This CDR3 comprises 16 residues. The CDR3 DNA reads as TGTGCCAGTAGCCCGTGGACAGCCCAGTGGTCCTACGAGCAGTACTTC. Translating it yields CASSPWTAQWSYEQYF.

This clone was counted many times. The DNA for the CDR3 is TGTGCCAGCAGCACCAACAGGGGGCTCAACTATGGCTACACCTTC. Translating gives CASSTNRGLNYGYTF. This chain connects TRBV11-2 to TRBJ1-2; 9 bases are a match to TRBD1. With 5 bases clipped from V and 2 bases from J, the junction kept 6 bases outside the gene matches. CDR3 size: 15 residues. Germline lookup yields CDR1 SGHAT and CDR2 FQNNGV.

Worth noting for this clone: The junction departs from the called germline gene at one end, perhaps through a read error. V gene TRBV6-5 combines with J gene TRBJ1-2; tentatively, D is TRBD1 (5 bases). Germline V CDR1 and CDR2: MNHEY, SVGAGI. There are 14 residues in the CDR3. CDR3 sequence: CASSYIARGDGCTF. The CDR3 DNA reads TGTGCCAGCAGTTACATCGCACGGGGGGACGGCTGCACCTTC.

The chain links TRBV24-1 to TRBJ1-2; D gene unclear. V was pared by 10 bases and J by 5 bases, with 7 bases between. The CDR3 loop spans 10 amino acids. Germline V gene data show CDR1 as KGHDR and CDR2 as SFDVKD. The CDR3 spells CATWQYGYTF. CDR3 DNA sequence: TGTGCCACTTGGCAGTATGGCTACACCTTC.

In this sample, this clone turned up many times. V gene TRBV20-1 combines with J gene TRBJ1-1, with 7 bases that match TRBD1. The junction had 3 bases not matched to a gene; V was cut back by 0 bases and J by 5 bases. The length of the CDR3 is 13 residues. Germline CDR1 DFQATT, CDR2 SNEGSKA (reference sequence). The CDR3 DNA follows: TGCAGTGCTAGAGATGACAGGGAGACTGAAGCTTTCTTT. It is translated as CSARDDRETEAFF.

In its sample, this clone was seen a few times. The J gene is TRBJ2-3, the V gene TRBV20-1; 12 bases agree with TRBD2. Germline trimming cut 8 bases from V and 5 bases from J; bases unmatched to any gene: 5. Germline V gene sequence: CDR1 DFQATT, CDR2 SNEGSKA (reference sequence). The CDR3 spans 13 residues. The CDR3 region has the DNA TGCAGTCGATCTAGCGGGAGGGTAGATACGCAGTATTTT. It yields the protein CSRSSGRVDTQYF.

In its sample, this clone was seen a few times. J is TRBJ2-7 and V is TRBV6-1; TRBD1 matches 9 bases. The CDR3 sequence is 17 residues long. The J segment lost 6 bases and the V segment lost 4 bases, leaving 16 bases of the junction unmatched. CDR1 MNHNS and CDR2 SASEGT come from the germline V gene. The DNA of the CDR3 is TGTGCCAGCAGTGCTTCAGACCGCCGGGACAGGGTTTTCGAGCAGTACTTC. This translates into CASSASDRRDRVFEQYF.

This clone has a count of ten or more. CDR3: CASSLSAASSPLHF. The CDR3 DNA sequence: TGTGCCAGCAGCTTAAGTGCGGCTTCCTCACCCCTCCACTTT. J is TRBJ1-6 and V is TRBV5-4; no reliable D call. This CDR3 comprises 14 residues. V lost 2 bases and J 10 bases, leaving 13 bases between the germline ends. The germline V gene has CDR1 SGHNT and CDR2 YYREEE (reference sequence).

This clone is judged large. The chain recombines TRBV30 with TRBJ2-7; no reliable D call. V gave up 2 bases and J gave up 6 bases, with 8 bases separating them. The CDR3 contains 11 residues. CDR1 GTSNPN and CDR2 SVGIG come from the germline V gene (reference sequence). CDR3 nucleotide sequence: TGTGCCTGGAGTATTTCTCTCGAGCAGTACTTC. Protein: CAWSISLEQYF.

This clone has at least ten counts. The chain carries TRBV2 and TRBJ2-2; 7 nucleotides match TRBD1. Germline values: CDR1 SNHLY, CDR2 FYNNEI. J lost 4 bases, V lost 4 bases, and 0 bases had no gene match. CDR3 length: 13 amino acids. The CDR3 reads CASSGQGTGELFF. Written as DNA, the CDR3 is TGTGCCAGCAGTGGACAGGGCACCGGGGAGCTGTTTTTT.